The 17 T cell receptor beta chains below come from one sample, sequenced in a study of cytomegalovirus exposure and HLA in healthy donors. Measured with immunoSEQ multiplex PCR; TCRdb has only the in-frame clones, and not every one. The sample contains 150,000 to 200,000 clones, 80% to 90% of which appear only once. The sequenced sample consisted of PBMCs. Every receptor here comes from a woman aged 25-40 years in good health and CMV-seronegative.

This sequence joins TRBV6-5 and TRBJ1-4; the match to TRBD1 covers 8 bases. The germline V gene has CDR1 MNHEY and CDR2 SVGAGI. The V and J ends lost 5 bases and 9 bases, in that order; junction bases with no gene match: 5. This CDR3 has 13 residues. The CDR3 bases are TGTGCCAGCAGTCGGGACAGGATACAAAAACTGTTTTTT. Translated: CASSRDRIQKLFF.

The J gene is TRBJ1-5, the V gene TRBV5-5; D perhaps matches TRBD1 (6 bases). V was cut by 4 bases and J by 2 bases, with 13 bases left in between. The germline CDR1 and CDR2 sequences are SGHKS and YYEKEE (reference sequence). The CDR3 has 15 amino acids. CDR3 DNA sequence: TGTGCCAGCAGCCCGGACAGAGTTGGCAATCAGCCCCAGCATTTT. Translation: CASSPDRVGNQPQHF.

The chain is built from TRBV25-1 and TRBJ2-3; D may be TRBD2 (6 bases). V lost 3 bases and J lost 6, with 16 bases in between. The CDR3 is 15 residues long. Germline CDR1 reads MGHDK; CDR2 reads SYGVNS. CDR3 bases: TGTGCCAGCAGTGAGGGGACTGGCTATAAGGATACGCAGTATTTT. This sequence encodes CASSEGTGYKDTQYF.

The chain uses TRBV18 and TRBJ1-4; unclear D gene. Germline-derived CDR1 and CDR2 are KGHSH and LQKENI. Between the trimmed V and J ends, which lost 6 bases and 5 bases, there was a span of 7 bases. The CDR3 runs 12 residues. DNA of the CDR3: TGTGCCAGCTCCCTTCTAAATGAAAAACTGTTTTTT. As protein: CASSLLNEKLFF.

The V and J genes are TRBV14 and TRBJ2-1; a weak D match, TRBD2 (6 bases). Trimming took 4 bases from V and 0 from J, leaving 10 bases between them. Germline V gene data show CDR1 as SGHDN and CDR2 as FVKESK. CDR3 length equals 15 residues. The CDR3 DNA sequence: TGTGCCAGCAGCCCGAGACTAGTCTCCTACAATGAGCAGTTCTTC. It specifies CASSPRLVSYNEQFF.

The V and J genes are TRBV9 and TRBJ2-2; D is possibly TRBD1 (6 bases). The CDR3 has 16 amino acids. V was shortened by 3 bases and J by 6 bases, with 18 bases between the two germline ends. The germline CDR1 and CDR2 sequences are SGDLS and YYNGEE. The CDR3 sequence: CASSDHRIQGSGELFF. The CDR3 DNA reads TGTGCCAGCAGCGACCACCGGATACAGGGTTCCGGGGAGCTGTTTTTT.

The V call is TRBV7-6, the J call TRBJ2-7, with 8 nucleotides matching TRBD2. Trimming cost V 1 base and J 2 bases; bases outside gene matches: 10. This CDR3 has 17 residues. CDR1 and CDR2 from the germline V gene are SGHVS and FNYEAQ. This CDR3 is CASSLGSGGNSPYEQYF. In DNA, the CDR3 is TGTGCCAGCAGCTTAGGGAGCGGGGGCAACTCTCCCTACGAGCAGTACTTC. The full variable domain, in which reference TRBV7-6 and TRBJ2-7 provide the parts outside the CDR3, is GAGVSQSPRYKVTKRGQDVALRCDPISGHVSLYWYRQALGQGPEFLTYFNYEAQQDKSGLPNDRFSAERPEGSISTLTIQRTEQRDSAMYRCASSLGSGGNSPYEQYFGPGTRLTVT.

This clone was counted a single time. This chain's CDR3 is CASSQTDSPNQPQHF. CDR3 bases: TGCGCCAGCAGCCAAACGGACAGCCCAAATCAGCCCCAGCATTTT. This chain joins TRBV4-1 and TRBJ1-5; perhaps TRBD1 as D (6 bases). This CDR3 comprises 15 residues. CDR1 is MGHRA and CDR2 is YSYEKL in the germline V gene. The germline V and J ends were trimmed by 2 bases and 4 bases, with 12 bases remaining between them.

This clone was detected only a few times. The chain is built from TRBV7-8 and TRBJ1-6; D uncertain. The CDR3 covers 15 residues. Germline CDR1 SGHVS, CDR2 FQNEAQ. The germline V and J ends were trimmed by 0 bases and 3 bases, with 6 bases remaining between them. CDR3: CASSLALSYNSPLHF. The DNA for the CDR3 is TGTGCCAGCAGCTTAGCGCTCAGCTATAATTCACCCCTCCACTTT.

The chain joins TRBV19 to TRBJ1-5; possibly TRBD1 for D (5 bases). V gave up 5 bases and J gave up 4 bases, with 18 bases separating them. This CDR3 region has 16 residues. Germline V gene data show CDR1 as LNHDA and CDR2 as SQIVND (reference sequence). As DNA, the CDR3 is TGTGCCAGTAGTGCCAGGAATAGCAGGGTTAATCAGCCCCAGCATTTT. It is translated as CASSARNSRVNQPQHF. Full variable domain (missing parts from reference TRBV19 and TRBJ1-5): DGGITQSPKYLFRKEGQNVTLSCEQNLNHDAMYWYRQDPGQGLRLIYYSQIVNDFQKGDIAEGYSVSREKKESFPLTVTSAQKNPTAFYLCASSARNSRVNQPQHFGDGTRLSIL.

Only a few counts were recorded for this clone. The chain links TRBV5-1 to TRBJ2-3; D is uncertain. Germline loops: CDR1 SGHRS, CDR2 YFSETQ. The CDR3 extends over 13 amino acids. Trimming left V 1 base short and J 4 bases short, with 7 bases between. CDR3 sequence: CASSLYGSDTQYF. The CDR3 region has the DNA TGCGCCAGCAGCTTGTACGGTTCAGATACGCAGTATTTT.

This rearrangement joins TRBV29-1 to TRBJ2-1; 12 bases align to TRBD2. Germline V gene sequence: CDR1 SQVTM, CDR2 ANQGSEA. The CDR3 totals 15 residues. V lost 3 bases, J lost 7 bases, and 7 bases stayed unmatched. CDR3 DNA sequence: TGCAGCGTTGACACTAGCGGGGGGCCCCAGAATGAGCAGTTCTTC. Protein sequence: CSVDTSGGPQNEQFF.

The rearrangement links TRBV11-1 to TRBJ2-3; 10 bases are shared with TRBD2. The CDR3 contains 16 residues. Germline CDR1 and CDR2: SGHAT and FQDESV (reference sequence). Trimming cost V 1 base and J 3 bases; bases outside gene matches: 4. The CDR3 DNA is TGTGCCAGCAGCTTAGGGGGGACTAGCGTGACAGATACGCAGTATTTT. Translation gives CASSLGGTSVTDTQYF. The variable domain in full, with the rest retrieved from reference TRBV11-1 and TRBJ2-3, is EAEVAQSPRYKITEKSQAVAFWCDPISGHATLYWYRQILGQGPELLVQFQDESVVDDSQLPKDRFSAERLKGVDSTLKIQPAELGDSAMYLCASSLGGTSVTDTQYFGPGTRLTVL.

This clone came up once. The chain carries TRBV15 and TRBJ1-2; 7 bases agree with TRBD1. Looked up from germline, CDR1 is LNHNV and CDR2 is YYDKDF (reference sequence). The CDR3 contains 17 residues. J lost 3 bases, V lost 1 base, and 11 bases had no gene match. The CDR3 DNA sequence: TGTGCCACCAGCAGAGGCGGGATAGGGGGCACGGACTATGGCTACACCTTC. Amino acids: CATSRGGIGGTDYGYTF.

This clone was found once. This rearrangement joins TRBV5-1 to TRBJ2-3; 12 bases are shared with TRBD2. The germline gives CDR1 SGHRS, CDR2 YFSETQ. The ends lost 2 bases at V and 0 bases at J; junction bases unmatched: 4. The CDR3 contains 17 residues. CDR3 sequence reads: CASSLRTSGDSTDTQYF. The CDR3 DNA reads as TGCGCCAGCAGCTTACGGACTAGCGGGGATAGCACAGATACGCAGTATTTT. The entire variable domain, with the rest obtained from reference TRBV5-1 and TRBJ2-3, is as follows: KAGVTQTPRYLIKTRGQQVTLSCSPISGHRSVSWYQQTPGQGLQFLFEYFSETQRNKGNFPGRFSGRQFSNSRSEMNVSTLELGDSALYLCASSLRTSGDSTDTQYFGPGTRLTVL.

The genes are TRBV15 and TRBJ1-1; tentatively, D is TRBD1 (5 bases). The V and J ends lost 0 bases and 6 bases respectively, with 11 bases between them. From germline, CDR1 is LNHNV and CDR2 YYDKDF (reference sequence). This CDR3 comprises 14 residues. The CDR3 DNA reads TGTGCCACCAGCAGAGAACGGGGGGTATCTGAAGCTTTCTTT. Translating gives CATSRERGVSEAFF.

This chain links TRBV6-5 with TRBJ2-7; TRBD1 aligns across 9 bases. This CDR3 has 15 amino acids. The trim removed 1 base at V and 3 bases at J, leaving 4 bases unmatched. Germline V gene sequence: CDR1 MNHEY, CDR2 SVGAGI. CDR3 sequence: CASSYLGQGFYEQYF. The DNA of the CDR3 is TGTGCCAGCAGTTACTTGGGACAGGGTTTCTACGAGCAGTACTTC.